Below are 19 T cell receptor beta chains sequenced from a single sample in a study of blood T cell repertoires in COVID-19. The protocol was immunoSEQ multiplex PCR, while the TCRdb copy is restricted to in-frame clones and leaves out a portion. The table records some 220,000 clones, around 83% of them present only once. Sequenced material: peripheral blood. All receptors derive from a man over 45 with active or convalescent COVID-19.

This chain joins TRBV5-4 and TRBJ2-5; TRBD2 matches at 14 bases. V was pared by 4 bases and J by 1 base, with 3 bases of the junction left unmatched. Germline V gene data show CDR1 as SGHNT and CDR2 as YYREEE (reference sequence). This CDR3 spans 16 amino acids. CDR3 residues: CASSRTSGGPQETQYF. The DNA for the CDR3 is TGTGCCAGCAGCCGGACTAGCGGGGGGCCCCAAGAGACCCAGTACTTC.

J is TRBJ2-1 and V is TRBV4-3; TRBD2 is a possible D gene (5 bases). Trimming shortened V by 0 bases and J by 1 base, and 7 bases separated the two germline ends. The CDR3 has 15 residues. Germline assignment: CDR1 LGHNA and CDR2 YSLEER. CDR3: CASSQDAGSYNEQFF. The CDR3 bases are TGCGCCAGCAGCCAAGACGCGGGTTCCTACAATGAGCAGTTCTTC.

The V and J genes are TRBV7-9 and TRBJ2-7, with D perhaps matching TRBD2 (5 bases). Trimming took 11 bases from V and 2 from J, leaving 19 bases between them. This CDR3 region has 14 residues. The germline gives CDR1 SEHNR, CDR2 FQNEAQ (reference sequence). CDR3 region: CAAGIEGSPYEQYF. The CDR3 DNA follows: TGTGCCGCCGGTATAGAGGGTAGCCCCTACGAGCAGTACTTC.

The rearrangement uses TRBV10-3 and TRBJ2-1; possible D gene TRBD2, 5 bases. CDR1 is ENHRY and CDR2 is SYGVKD in the germline V gene. V was clipped by 6 bases and J by 4 bases, with 19 bases between them. The CDR3 has 16 residues. The CDR3 nucleotides are TGTGCCATCAGATCTAGCTCGAGTGGGGATTACAATGAGCAGTTCTTC. It codes for CAIRSSSSGDYNEQFF.

V usage is TRBV7-9 and J usage is TRBJ1-4, with D perhaps TRBD1 (5 bases). V was clipped by 5 bases and J by 3 bases, with 13 bases between them. Germline CDR1 and CDR2: SEHNR and FQNEAQ (reference sequence). This CDR3 spans 15 amino acids. CDR3: CASSAGDSSNEKLFF. The CDR3 DNA reads TGTGCCAGCAGCGCCGGAGACAGCTCTAATGAAAAACTGTTTTTT.

The chain carries TRBV5-1 and TRBJ2-2; the match to TRBD1 covers 9 bases. Germline V gene data show CDR1 as SGHRS and CDR2 as YFSETQ. Trimming took 3 bases from V and 4 from J; bases not matched to a gene: 4. The CDR3 runs to 15 residues. The CDR3 loop is CASSYGQGITGELFF. The CDR3, as DNA: TGCGCCAGCAGCTACGGACAGGGGATCACCGGGGAGCTGTTTTTT.

The rearrangement uses TRBV5-1 and TRBJ2-1, with D tentatively TRBD1 (5 bases). CDR1 is SGHRS, CDR2 YFSETQ, per germline. Trimming took off 7 bases at V and 8 bases at J, with 19 bases between the two ends. The length of the CDR3 is 14 residues. The CDR3 loop reads CASGAAHWADEQFF. The CDR3 nucleotides are TGCGCCAGCGGGGCCGCACATTGGGCCGATGAGCAGTTCTTC. The variable domain in full, completed from reference TRBV5-1 and TRBJ2-1, reads KAGVTQTPRYLIKTRGQQVTLSCSPISGHRSVSWYQQTPGQGLQFLFEYFSETQRNKGNFPGRFSGRQFSNSRSEMNVSTLELGDSALYLCASGAAHWADEQFFGPGTRLTVL.

The V gene is TRBV6-6, the J gene TRBJ2-2, with 8 bases matching TRBD1. Germline-derived CDR1 and CDR2 are MNHNY and SVGAGI (reference sequence). The CDR3 loop spans 17 amino acids. V lost 5 bases and J lost 6; bases outside the gene matches: 14. The CDR3 DNA follows: TGTGCCAGCAGTCTCCTCGGGGGAGACAGGGGTGCCGGGGAGCTGTTTTTT. It is translated as CASSLLGGDRGAGELFF.

V and J are TRBV19 and TRBJ2-3; maybe TRBD2 (5 bases). Germline V lookup: CDR1 LNHDA, CDR2 SQIVND (reference sequence). The CDR3 covers 11 residues. V dropped 5 bases and J dropped 5 bases, with 5 bases sitting between them. The CDR3 is CASSEGDTQYF. DNA for the CDR3: TGTGCCAGTAGTGAGGGAGATACGCAGTATTTT.

The chain combines TRBV6-4 with TRBJ2-1; the match to TRBD2 covers 13 bases. V was clipped by 6 bases and J by 4 bases; unmatched bases: 18. The CDR3 spans 20 residues. Germline lookup yields CDR1 MRHNA and CDR2 SNTAGT. The CDR3 region has the DNA TGTGCCAGCAGCAAACGTTGGACTAGCGGGAGTAGGGGGGATTACAATGAGCAGTTCTTC. This sequence encodes CASSKRWTSGSRGDYNEQFF.

The chain has TRBV24-1 and TRBJ2-1; D is possibly TRBD1 (6 bases). Germline V gene sequence: CDR1 KGHDR, CDR2 SFDVKD. V gave up 5 bases and J gave up 3 bases, with 10 bases separating them. CDR3 length: 14 residues. The CDR3: CATSGVDSYNEQFF. The DNA of the CDR3 is TGTGCCACCAGTGGGGTGGACAGCTACAATGAGCAGTTCTTC.

J is TRBJ2-5 and V is TRBV6-2 or TRBV6-3; tentative D call: TRBD1 (5 bases). Germline-derived CDR1 and CDR2 are MNHEY and SVGEGT. The CDR3 is 17 amino acids. Trimming left V 6 bases short and J 1 base short, with 21 bases between. CDR3 in DNA: TGTGCCAGCAGCCACAGAAAGGGGTGGAGCCCCCAAGAGACCCAGTACTTC. It is translated as CASSHRKGWSPQETQYF.

This clone has just a few counts. Different DNA sequences within this sample yield the same CDR3. This CDR3 is CASSPRGETQYF. CDR3 sequence (DNA): TGTGCCAGCAGCCCTAGGGGAGAGACCCAGTACTTC. V gene TRBV7-9 combines with J gene TRBJ2-5, with TRBD1 as a possible D gene (5 bases). The CDR3 sequence is 12 residues long. The V gene lost 5 bases and the J gene lost 4 bases, with 8 bases spanning the gap. The germline gives CDR1 SEHNR, CDR2 FQNEAQ (reference sequence).

The count of this clone is one. The chain employs TRBV18 and TRBJ2-1; 9 bases are a match to TRBD2. V lost 5 bases to trimming and J lost 2 bases; unmatched junction nucleotides: 7. Germline-derived CDR1 and CDR2 are KGHSH and LQKENI. The CDR3 spans 16 residues. The CDR3 nucleotides are TGTGCCAGCTCATCATTAGCGGGGGCCACCTACAATGAGCAGTTCTTC. Amino acid sequence: CASSSLAGATYNEQFF.

The rearrangement uses TRBV10-3 and TRBJ2-7; D is possibly TRBD1 (6 bases). The ends were cut back, 7 bases at V and 5 bases at J, with 12 bases in the middle. Germline CDR1 reads ENHRY; CDR2 reads SYGVKD. CDR3 length equals 12 residues. CDR3 loop: CAIKGSGDEQYV. The CDR3 DNA reads TGTGCCATCAAGGGCTCAGGGGACGAGCAGTACGTC.

V is TRBV6-6 and J is TRBJ1-2; D gene uncertain. Germline values: CDR1 MNHNY, CDR2 SVGAGI (reference sequence). Trimming took 2 bases from V and 1 from J, leaving 11 bases between them. This CDR3 is built from 15 residues. For the CDR3, the DNA is TGTGCCAGCAGTTACCGGAGGGAGGGTAACTATGGCTACACCTTC. Protein: CASSYRREGNYGYTF.

The CDR3 is CASSSLRGKNIQYF. CDR3 DNA: TGTGCCAGCTCATCCCTAAGGGGCAAAAACATTCAGTACTTC. The chain has TRBV18 and TRBJ2-4; perhaps TRBD1 as D (5 bases). Trimming removed 5 bases from V and 3 bases from J, with 11 bases in between. Per the germline V gene, CDR1 is KGHSH and CDR2 is LQKENI. The CDR3 is 14 amino acids.

This rearrangement joins TRBV15 to TRBJ2-1; D is uncertain. The CDR3 sequence is 14 residues long. V lost 1 base and J lost 4, with 8 bases in between. The V gene's germline CDR1 is LNHNV and CDR2 YYDKDF (reference sequence). The CDR3 region has the DNA TGTGCCACCAGCAGAGTATTTGCGTACAATGAGCAGTTCTTC. Its protein is CATSRVFAYNEQFF.

This clone occurred once. CDR3 bases: TGTGCCACCGTTCTTCGGGCGGGAGGGCGATTAGATACGCAGTATTTT. It encodes CATVLRAGGRLDTQYF. The rearrangement uses TRBV15 and TRBJ2-3; 9 bases align to TRBD2. From germline, CDR1 is LNHNV and CDR2 YYDKDF (reference sequence). The V and J ends lost 8 bases and 5 bases, in that order; junction bases with no gene match: 14. The CDR3 covers 16 residues.